These T cell receptor beta chains were read from a single sample in a study of immune evolution from preneoplasia to lung adenocarcinoma. The data were produced by immunoSEQ multiplex PCR, yet TCRdb's version contains in-frame clones alone and is incomplete. The data hold roughly 28,000 clones, with about two thirds observed a single time. The sample was FFPE invasive lung adenocarcinoma tissue. These receptor sequences come from a person in their sixties or seventies with invasive lung adenocarcinoma. Some clones in this sample may be carry-over from other donors' samples. Both conserved end residues are part of each CDR3. D genes are given only for firm matches.

V: TRBV6-1; J: TRBJ1-2; D: TRBD1; CDR3: CASSEAGTGRYYGYTF
V: TRBV6-5; J: TRBJ1-4; D: NA; CDR3: CASRSQGEKLFF
V: TRBV29-1; J: TRBJ2-7; D: TRBD1; CDR3: CSVATDREPYEQYF
V: TRBV5-1; J: TRBJ2-2; D: NA; CDR3: CASSLDGGAGELFF
V: TRBV28; J: TRBJ1-5; D: TRBD1; CDR3: CASRRTGEGQPQHF
V: TRBV28; J: TRBJ1-2; D: TRBD1; CDR3: CASGRTGRIGSGGYTF
V: TRBV19; J: TRBJ2-5; D: NA; CDR3: CASSSYQGTTETQYF
V: TRBV11-3; J: TRBJ2-5; D: TRBD1; CDR3: CASSSYDREETQYF
V: TRBV2; J: TRBJ1-5; D: NA; CDR3: CASSGGRYSNQPQHF
V: TRBV11-2; J: TRBJ2-7; D: NA; CDR3: CASSLERLSYEQYF
V: TRBV11-2; J: TRBJ2-1; D: TRBD2; CDR3: CASSLEAAGVLEQFF
V: TRBV30; J: TRBJ2-7; D: TRBD1; CDR3: CAWSGGTAFPHEQYF
V: TRBV14; J: TRBJ2-3; D: NA; CDR3: CASSPTRDTQYF
V: TRBV2; J: TRBJ2-1; D: TRBD2; CDR3: CASALGLAGASEQFF
V: TRBV7-8; J: TRBJ2-7; D: NA; CDR3: CASSLGTWTGPSYEQYF
V: TRBV28; J: TRBJ1-1; D: NA; CDR3: CASSLRQRAPAEAFF
V: TRBV9; J: TRBJ1-5; D: NA; CDR3: CASSEKLGTAPRAQHF
V: TRBV10-3; J: TRBJ2-7; D: TRBD2; CDR3: CAISTGGTSGRPYEQYF
V: TRBV18; J: TRBJ2-7; D: NA; CDR3: CASSPPGGDAEQYF
V: TRBV11-2; J: TRBJ1-2; D: NA; CDR3: CASSPTDRFYTF
V: TRBV5-6; J: TRBJ1-2; D: TRBD1; CDR3: CASSTGGYGYTF
V: TRBV7-2; J: TRBJ1-1; D: NA; CDR3: CASSAWDTEAFF
V: TRBV4-2; J: TRBJ2-1; D: TRBD2; CDR3: CASSRGGVTSYNEQFF
V: TRBV30; J: TRBJ2-7; D: TRBD2; CDR3: CALGRETYEQYF
V: TRBV2; J: TRBJ2-3; D: TRBD2; CDR3: CASSDTSVTTQYF
V: TRBV30; J: TRBJ2-1; D: TRBD2; CDR3: CAWLGGASGRANEQFF
V: TRBV7-9; J: TRBJ1-1; D: TRBD1; CDR3: CVSSPPGQEVTAFF
V: TRBV9; J: TRBJ2-3; D: TRBD2; CDR3: CASSVRGLAGTDTQYF
V: TRBV7-9; J: TRBJ1-5; D: NA; CDR3: CASSLLDQPQHF